This T cell receptor beta chain stems from a study of a mutant IDH1 vaccine in newly diagnosed glioma. Germline CDR1 reads SGHTA; CDR2 reads FQGNSA. Trimming at V came to 4 bases and at J to 4 bases, leaving 6 bases not matched to a gene. The CDR3 is made up of 15 amino acids. Clones were sequenced by immunoSEQ multiplex PCR, and TCRdb holds only the in-frame ones, with some missing. This table has roughly 68,000 clones, about four fifths appearing once. Stated time point: baseline, week 1 (first vaccination visit). Treatment indicated: pre-vaccination baseline after standard-of-care therapy. The input for sequencing was PBMCs, taken from a glioma patient treated with radiotherapy, temozolomide or both. The rearrangement links TRBV7-2 to TRBJ1-5; 8 bases are a match to TRBD1. The sequence was collected from a man in his fifties with glioma. The DNA of the CDR3 is TGTGCCAGCAGCTACCAGACAGGGGATAATCAGCCCCAGCATTTT. This encodes CASSYQTGDNQPQHF.